The 7 T cell receptor beta chains given below trace back to one sample, sequenced in a study of CD8 T cell repertoires and HIV-1 epitope variants. TCRdb keeps only in-frame clones here, not all; method: immunoSEQ multiplex PCR. This repertoire shows tens of thousands of clones, roughly 80% found once; its top ten account for roughly 25%. The sequenced sample was uncultured baseline CD8+ T cells from peripheral blood mononuclear cells (PBMCs). These receptors were obtained from a male donor with HIV.

This chain uses TRBV6-5 with TRBJ1-2; TRBD1 matches 10 bases. Unmatched junction bases numbered 10, after V lost 6 bases and J lost 6 bases. This CDR3 is built from 15 residues. Germline V gene sequence: CDR1 MNHEY, CDR2 SVGAGI. The CDR3 sequence: CASSLAGTGANGYTF. The DNA for the CDR3 is TGTGCCAGCAGCCTTGCCGGGACAGGGGCAAATGGCTACACCTTC.

V is TRBV30 and J is TRBJ1-4, with D possibly being TRBD1 (5 bases). The CDR3 runs 14 residues. V was trimmed by 0 bases and J by 8 bases, leaving 13 bases between them. Germline CDR1 GTSNPN, CDR2 SVGIG (reference sequence). The CDR3 spells CAWSVHGGKEKLFF. CDR3 coding DNA: TGTGCCTGGAGTGTACATGGGGGAAAGGAAAAACTGTTTTTT.

This clone was picked up a small number of times. The rearrangement links TRBV4-3 to TRBJ2-7; D unclear. The V end was cut by 0 bases, the J end by 3 bases, with 12 bases between. Germline assignment: CDR1 LGHNA and CDR2 YSLEER. The CDR3 is 15 residues long. The CDR3 DNA is TGCGCCAGCAGCCAAGATCTGACATTGAACTACGAGCAGTACTTC. Protein product: CASSQDLTLNYEQYF.

Comment on this clone: The junction differs from germline at one of its ends, possibly a read error. This chain uses TRBV5-1 with TRBJ2-5; TRBD2 agrees at 10 bases. The CDR3 is 16 amino acids. Germline V gene lookup returns CDR1 SGHRS and CDR2 YFSETQ. In DNA form, the CDR3 reads TGCGCCAGCAGCCTAGAGACTAGCGGGCCACAAGAGGCCCAGTACTTC. Residues: CASSLETSGPQEAQYF.

This clone came up a few times. The V call is TRBV28, the J call TRBJ2-1, with D hard to call. Germline CDR1 is MDHEN and CDR2 is SYDVKM. V was cut by 3 bases and J by 0 bases, with 6 bases left in between. The CDR3 totals 14 residues. The CDR3 loop is CASSLGSSYNEQFF. The CDR3 coding sequence is TGTGCCAGCAGTTTGGGTAGCTCCTACAATGAGCAGTTCTTC.

The chain recombines TRBV6-1 with TRBJ2-7; D tentatively reads TRBD1 or TRBD2 (5 bases each). The CDR3 loop spans 14 amino acids. V was shortened by 1 base and J by 6 bases, with 13 bases between the two germline ends. The germline gives CDR1 MNHNS, CDR2 SASEGT. CDR3 DNA sequence: TGTGCCAGCAGTGAAGGTGTGGGGCGGGCCGAGCAGTACTTC. The encoded protein is CASSEGVGRAEQYF.

The gene calls are TRBV7-9 and TRBJ2-7; TRBD1 aligns across 7 bases. The CDR3 sequence is 16 residues long. Per the germline V gene, CDR1 is SEHNR and CDR2 is FQNEAQ (reference sequence). The V gene end was trimmed by 0 bases and the J gene end by 6 bases; junction bases not matched to a gene: 11. The CDR3 coding sequence is TGTGCCAGCAGCTTAGCAACGACAGGGTGGGGAGCCGAGCAGTACTTC. Protein: CASSLATTGWGAEQYF.